This T cell receptor beta chain was identified in a study of T cells in Graves' hyperthyroidism and ophthalmopathy. Hyperthyroidism in the patients, aged 18 to 65, was newly diagnosed and under 2 months in duration. Patients showing uncontrolled infection, other autoimmune disease, pregnancy or lactation were ineligible. The study based diagnoses on clinical symptoms, serum thyroxine and TRAb, thyroid ultrasound and orbital computed tomography. This clonotype has ten or more counts. CDR1 is SGDLS, CDR2 YYNGEE, per germline. This CDR3 has 14 residues. With 0 bases clipped from V and 5 bases from J, the junction kept 4 bases outside the gene matches. RNA transcripts gave rise to amplified TCR beta CDR3 regions. In the first-round RT-PCR of the TCR CDR3, the HTBI primer set was used. TCRdb reprocessed the multiplex PCR reads with MiXCR, giving one entry per CDR3 protein. This table holds roughly 570,000 distinct CDR3 sequences, more than 15% found once.

The clonotype originates from a woman in her 30s with Graves' hyperthyroidism. J is TRBJ2-7 and V is TRBV9, with 8 bases identical to TRBD2. Sequenced input: blood. The CDR3, as DNA: TGTGCCAGCAGCGTAGGACTAGCGTTCCACGAGCAGTACTTC. Protein: CASSVGLAFHEQYF.